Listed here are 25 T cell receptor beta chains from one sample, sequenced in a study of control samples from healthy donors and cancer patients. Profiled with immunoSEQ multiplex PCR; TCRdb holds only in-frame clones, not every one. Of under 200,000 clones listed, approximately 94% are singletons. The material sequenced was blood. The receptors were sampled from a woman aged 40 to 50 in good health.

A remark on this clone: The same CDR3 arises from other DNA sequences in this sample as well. DNA of the CDR3: TGCGCCAGCAGCTTGGGACAGGTCTATGGCTACACCTTC. This encodes CASSLGQVYGYTF. The V and J genes are TRBV5-1 and TRBJ1-2; D is perhaps TRBD1 (6 bases). Trimming left V 0 bases short and J 4 bases short, with 7 bases between. The V gene's germline CDR1 is SGHRS and CDR2 YFSETQ. The CDR3 runs to 13 residues.

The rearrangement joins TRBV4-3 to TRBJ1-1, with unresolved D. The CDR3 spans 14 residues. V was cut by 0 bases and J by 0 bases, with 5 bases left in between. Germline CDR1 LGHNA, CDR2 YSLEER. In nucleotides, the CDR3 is TGCGCCAGCAGCCAAGAATGGGTGAACACTGAAGCTTTCTTT. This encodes CASSQEWVNTEAFF.

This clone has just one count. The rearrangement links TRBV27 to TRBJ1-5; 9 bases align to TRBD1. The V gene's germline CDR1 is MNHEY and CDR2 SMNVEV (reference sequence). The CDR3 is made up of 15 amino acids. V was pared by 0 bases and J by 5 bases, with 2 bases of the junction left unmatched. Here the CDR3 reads CASSLSGTGYQPQHF. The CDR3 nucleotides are TGTGCCAGCAGTTTATCGGGGACAGGGTATCAGCCCCAGCATTTT.

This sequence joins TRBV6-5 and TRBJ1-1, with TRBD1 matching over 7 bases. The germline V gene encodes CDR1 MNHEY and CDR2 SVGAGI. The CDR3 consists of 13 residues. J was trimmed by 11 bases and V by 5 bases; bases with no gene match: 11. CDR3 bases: TGTGCCAGCAGTAGACAGGGACGGGCGGCGGCTTTCTTT. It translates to CASSRQGRAAAFF.

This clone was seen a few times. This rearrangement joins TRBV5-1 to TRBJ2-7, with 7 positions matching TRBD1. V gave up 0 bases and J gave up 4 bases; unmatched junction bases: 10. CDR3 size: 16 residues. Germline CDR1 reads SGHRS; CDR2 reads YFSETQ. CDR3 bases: TGCGCCAGCAGCTTGGAAACAGGGGCTCTTGGTTACGAGCAGTACTTC. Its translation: CASSLETGALGYEQYF.

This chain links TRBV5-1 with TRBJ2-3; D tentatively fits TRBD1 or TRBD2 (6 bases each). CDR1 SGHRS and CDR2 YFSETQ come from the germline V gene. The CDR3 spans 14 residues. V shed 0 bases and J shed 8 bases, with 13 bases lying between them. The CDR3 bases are TGCGCCAGCAGCTTGGACTTCGAGGGGGGTACGCAGTATTTT. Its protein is CASSLDFEGGTQYF.

The CDR3 reads CASSRNVRRSSYEQYF. As DNA, the CDR3 is TGTGCCAGCAGCCGAAACGTTAGGCGGAGCTCCTACGAGCAGTACTTC. The chain uses TRBV7-8 and TRBJ2-7; D is undetermined. The CDR3 is 16 residues long. Germline-derived CDR1 and CDR2 are SGHVS and FQNEAQ. With 5 bases removed from V and 0 bases from J, the gap between germline ends came to 17 bases. The whole variable domain, remainder taken from reference TRBV7-8 and TRBJ2-7, is GAGVSQSPRYKVAKRGQDVALRCDPISGHVSLFWYQQALGQGPEFLTYFQNEAQLDKSGLPSDRFFAERPEGSVSTLKIQRTQQEDSAVYLCASSRNVRRSSYEQYFGPGTRLTVT.

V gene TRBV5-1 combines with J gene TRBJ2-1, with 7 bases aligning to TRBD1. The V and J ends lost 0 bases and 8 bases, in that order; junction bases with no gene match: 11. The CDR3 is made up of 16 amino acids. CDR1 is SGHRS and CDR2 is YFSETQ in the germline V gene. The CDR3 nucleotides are TGCGCCAGCAGCTTGGTACCGGACAGGAAAGGGGATGAGCAGTTCTTC. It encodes CASSLVPDRKGDEQFF. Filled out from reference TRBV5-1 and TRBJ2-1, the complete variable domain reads KAGVTQTPRYLIKTRGQQVTLSCSPISGHRSVSWYQQTPGQGLQFLFEYFSETQRNKGNFPGRFSGRQFSNSRSEMNVSTLELGDSALYLCASSLVPDRKGDEQFFGPGTRLTVL.

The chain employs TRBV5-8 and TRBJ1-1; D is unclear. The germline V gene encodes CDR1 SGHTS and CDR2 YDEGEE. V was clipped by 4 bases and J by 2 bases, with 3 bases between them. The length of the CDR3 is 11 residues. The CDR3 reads CASSTNTEAFF. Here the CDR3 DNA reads TGTGCCAGCAGCACTAACACTGAAGCTTTCTTT.

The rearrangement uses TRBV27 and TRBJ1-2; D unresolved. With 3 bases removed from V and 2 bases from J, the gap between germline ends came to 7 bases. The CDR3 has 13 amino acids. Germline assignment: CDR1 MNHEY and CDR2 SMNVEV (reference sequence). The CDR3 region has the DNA TGTGCCAGCAGTTTTGGCAGAAACTATGGCTACACCTTC. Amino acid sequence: CASSFGRNYGYTF.

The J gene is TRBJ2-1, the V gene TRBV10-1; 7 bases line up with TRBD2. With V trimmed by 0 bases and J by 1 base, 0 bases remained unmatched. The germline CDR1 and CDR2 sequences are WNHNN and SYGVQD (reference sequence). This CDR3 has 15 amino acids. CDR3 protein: CASSESRGSYNEQFF. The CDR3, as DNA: TGCGCCAGCAGTGAGTCGCGGGGGTCCTACAATGAGCAGTTCTTC.

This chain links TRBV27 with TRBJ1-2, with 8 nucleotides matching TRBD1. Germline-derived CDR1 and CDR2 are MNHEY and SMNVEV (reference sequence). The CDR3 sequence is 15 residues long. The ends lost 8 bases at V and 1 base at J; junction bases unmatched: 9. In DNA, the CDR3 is TGTGCCAGCGCCGGGGCAGGGGGCCTTAACTATGGCTACACCTTC. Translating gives CASAGAGGLNYGYTF.

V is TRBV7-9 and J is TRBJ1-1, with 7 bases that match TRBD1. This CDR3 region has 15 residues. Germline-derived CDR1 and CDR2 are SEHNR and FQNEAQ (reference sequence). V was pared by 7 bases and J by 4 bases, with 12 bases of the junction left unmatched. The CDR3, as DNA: TGTGCCAGCAAGGGGCTAGGGGGCAGGGGCACTGAAGCTTTCTTT. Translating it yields CASKGLGGRGTEAFF.

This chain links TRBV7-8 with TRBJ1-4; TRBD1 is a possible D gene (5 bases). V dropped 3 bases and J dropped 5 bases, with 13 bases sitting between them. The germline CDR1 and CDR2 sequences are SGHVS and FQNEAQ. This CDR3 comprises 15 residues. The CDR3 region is CASSFGGTGNEKLFF. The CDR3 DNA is TGTGCCAGCAGCTTCGGAGGGACGGGCAATGAAAAACTGTTTTTT.

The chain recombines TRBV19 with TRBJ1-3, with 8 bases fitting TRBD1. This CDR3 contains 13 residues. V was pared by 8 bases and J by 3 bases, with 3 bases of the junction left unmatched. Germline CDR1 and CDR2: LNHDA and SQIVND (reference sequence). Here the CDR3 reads CASQTGDGNTIYF. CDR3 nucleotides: TGTGCCAGTCAGACAGGGGATGGAAACACCATATATTTT.

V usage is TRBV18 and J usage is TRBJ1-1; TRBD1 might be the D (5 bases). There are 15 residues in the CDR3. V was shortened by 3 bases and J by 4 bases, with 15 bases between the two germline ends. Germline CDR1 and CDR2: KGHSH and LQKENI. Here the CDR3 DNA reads TGTGCCAGCTCACCCCAAAGGGGAAAGTCCACTGAAGCTTTCTTT. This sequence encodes CASSPQRGKSTEAFF.

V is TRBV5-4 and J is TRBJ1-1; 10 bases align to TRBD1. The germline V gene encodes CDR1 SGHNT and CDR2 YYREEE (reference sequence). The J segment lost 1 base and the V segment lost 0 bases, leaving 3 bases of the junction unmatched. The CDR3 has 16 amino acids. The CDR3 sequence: CASSLGQGAKNTEAFF. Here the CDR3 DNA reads TGTGCCAGCAGCTTGGGACAGGGGGCGAAGAACACTGAAGCTTTCTTT. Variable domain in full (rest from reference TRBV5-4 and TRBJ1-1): ETGVTQSPTHLIKTRGQQVTLRCSSQSGHNTVSWYQQALGQGPQFIFQYYREEENGRGNFPPRFSGLQFPNYSSELNVNALELDDSALYLCASSLGQGAKNTEAFFGQGTRLTVV.

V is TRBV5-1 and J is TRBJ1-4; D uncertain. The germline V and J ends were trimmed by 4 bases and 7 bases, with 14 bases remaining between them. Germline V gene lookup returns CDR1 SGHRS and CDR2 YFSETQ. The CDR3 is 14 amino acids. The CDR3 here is CASSPPGSGEKLFF. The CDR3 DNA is TGCGCCAGCAGCCCCCCGGGGTCGGGTGAAAAACTGTTTTTT.

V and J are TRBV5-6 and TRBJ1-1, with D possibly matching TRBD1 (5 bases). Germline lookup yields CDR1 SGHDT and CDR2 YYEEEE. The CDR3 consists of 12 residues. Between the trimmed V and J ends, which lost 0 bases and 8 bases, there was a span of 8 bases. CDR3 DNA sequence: TGTGCCAGCAGCTTGGCAGGGATAGAAGCTTTCTTT. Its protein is CASSLAGIEAFF.

The CDR3 spells CAISDRDSFTGNTIYF. Written as DNA, the CDR3 is TGTGCCATCAGTGACAGGGACAGTTTCACTGGAAACACCATATATTTT. The V call is TRBV10-3, the J call TRBJ1-3, with 7 bases matching TRBD1. The germline gives CDR1 ENHRY, CDR2 SYGVKD. This CDR3 has 16 amino acids. V shed 3 bases and J 2 bases; nucleotides not matched to a gene: 7.

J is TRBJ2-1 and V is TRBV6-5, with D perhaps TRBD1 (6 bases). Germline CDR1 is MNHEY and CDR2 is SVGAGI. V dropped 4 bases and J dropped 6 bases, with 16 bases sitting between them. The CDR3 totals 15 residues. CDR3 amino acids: CASSSGALGGNEQFF. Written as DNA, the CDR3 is TGTGCCAGCAGTTCCGGGGCCTTAGGGGGCAATGAGCAGTTCTTC.

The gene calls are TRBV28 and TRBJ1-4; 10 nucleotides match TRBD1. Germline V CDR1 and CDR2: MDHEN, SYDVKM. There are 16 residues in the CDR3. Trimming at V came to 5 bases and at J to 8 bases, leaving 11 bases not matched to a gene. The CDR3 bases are TGTGCCAGCAGTCTTACTAGGGACAGGGGAAGGGAAAAACTGTTTTTT. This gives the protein CASSLTRDRGREKLFF.

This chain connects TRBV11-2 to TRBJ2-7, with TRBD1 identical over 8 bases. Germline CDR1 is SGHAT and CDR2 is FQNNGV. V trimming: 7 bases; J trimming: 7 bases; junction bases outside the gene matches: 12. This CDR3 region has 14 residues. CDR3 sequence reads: CASTNRDRFREQYF. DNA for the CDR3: TGTGCCAGCACCAACCGGGACAGGTTTCGTGAGCAGTACTTC.

The CDR3 DNA reads as TGTGCCAGCAGCCCCCCGGGGATCTATGGCTACACCTTC. Translation: CASSPPGIYGYTF. The V and J genes are TRBV6-5 and TRBJ1-2; D unclear. Per germline, CDR1 MNHEY and CDR2 SVGAGI. The CDR3 runs to 13 residues. V dropped 6 bases and J dropped 4 bases, with 12 bases sitting between them.

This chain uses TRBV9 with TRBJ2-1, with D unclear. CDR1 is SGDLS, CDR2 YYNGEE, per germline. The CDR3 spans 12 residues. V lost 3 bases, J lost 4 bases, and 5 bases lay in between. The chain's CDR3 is CASSGRYNEQFF. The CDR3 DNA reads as TGTGCCAGCAGCGGTAGGTACAATGAGCAGTTCTTC.